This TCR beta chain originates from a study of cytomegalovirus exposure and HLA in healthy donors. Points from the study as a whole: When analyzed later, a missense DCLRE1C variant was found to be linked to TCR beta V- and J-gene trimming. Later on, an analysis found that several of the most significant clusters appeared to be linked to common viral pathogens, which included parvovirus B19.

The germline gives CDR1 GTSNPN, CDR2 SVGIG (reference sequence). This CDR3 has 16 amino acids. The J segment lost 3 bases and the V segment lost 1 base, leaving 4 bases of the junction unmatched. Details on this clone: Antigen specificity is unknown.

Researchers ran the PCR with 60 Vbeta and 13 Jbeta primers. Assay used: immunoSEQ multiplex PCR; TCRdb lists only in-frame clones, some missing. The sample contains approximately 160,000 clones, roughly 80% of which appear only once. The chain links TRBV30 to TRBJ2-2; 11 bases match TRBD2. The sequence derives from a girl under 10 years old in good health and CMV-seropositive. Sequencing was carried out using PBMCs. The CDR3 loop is CAWSDMTSGDTGELFF. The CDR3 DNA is TGTGCCTGGAGTGACATGACTAGCGGGGACACCGGGGAGCTGTTTTTT.